Below, 20 T cell receptor beta chains from the same sample are listed, as sequenced in a study of blood T cell repertoires in COVID-19. Assay used: immunoSEQ multiplex PCR; TCRdb lists only in-frame clones, some missing. This sample yields over 45,000 clones, of which 85% to 90% are seen a single time; roughly 43% belongs to the top ten. The sequencing sample was made of peripheral blood. Receptors were obtained from a woman in her fifties or sixties with COVID-19, enrolled during active disease.

This rearrangement joins TRBV30 to TRBJ2-1, with 7 bases that match TRBD2. The germline V gene encodes CDR1 GTSNPN and CDR2 SVGIG (reference sequence). Trimming at V came to 1 base and at J to 6 bases, leaving 0 bases not matched to a gene. The CDR3 length is 12 residues. The CDR3 here is CAWSGGGNEQFF. CDR3 nucleotide sequence: TGTGCCTGGAGTGGCGGGGGCAATGAGCAGTTCTTC.

The rearrangement joins TRBV6-6 to TRBJ2-7; a possible D gene is TRBD2 (6 bases). CDR3 length: 16 amino acids. The ends were cut back, 7 bases at V and 1 base at J, with 20 bases in the middle. Germline V gives CDR1 MNHNY, CDR2 SVGAGI (reference sequence). CDR3 residues: CASMGGSGSHSYEQYF. CDR3 DNA sequence: TGTGCCAGCATGGGGGGTTCGGGGTCGCATTCCTACGAGCAGTACTTC.

The chain carries TRBV18 and TRBJ2-7; 7 bases line up with TRBD2. The CDR3 is made up of 13 amino acids. Germline V CDR1 and CDR2: KGHSH, LQKENI. V lost 2 bases, J lost 5 bases, and 3 bases stayed unmatched. Here the CDR3 DNA reads TGTGCCAGCTCACCAGGACTAGTCCACGAGCAGTACTTC. The encoded protein is CASSPGLVHEQYF.

V and J are TRBV27 and TRBJ2-3; the match to TRBD2 covers 12 bases. V was pared by 0 bases and J by 5 bases, with 0 bases of the junction left unmatched. The CDR3 consists of 15 residues. Looked up from germline, CDR1 is MNHEY and CDR2 is SMNVEV (reference sequence). CDR3 DNA: TGTGCCAGCAGTTTATCGGGACTAGCGGGAGATACGCAGTATTTT. This codes for CASSLSGLAGDTQYF.

The chain is built from TRBV11-3 and TRBJ1-1; D is unclear. The germline V and J ends were trimmed by 3 bases and 1 base, with 6 bases remaining between them. Germline assignment: CDR1 SGHNT and CDR2 YENEEA. There are 13 residues in the CDR3. The CDR3 protein is CASSFVENTEAFF. The DNA of the CDR3 is TGTGCCAGCAGCTTCGTAGAGAACACTGAAGCTTTCTTT. Full variable domain (outside the CDR3, taken from reference TRBV11-3 and TRBJ1-1): EAGVVQSPRYKIIEKKQPVAFWCNPISGHNTLYWYLQNLGQGPELLIRYENEEAVDDSQLPKDRFSAERLKGVDSTLKIQPAELGDSAVYLCASSFVENTEAFFGQGTRLTVV.

The gene calls are TRBV19 and TRBJ1-4; TRBD1 might be the D (5 bases). Germline values: CDR1 LNHDA, CDR2 SQIVND (reference sequence). Trimming shortened V by 4 bases and J by 0 bases, and 9 bases separated the two germline ends. The CDR3 totals 15 residues. DNA for the CDR3: TGTGCCAGTAGTAATCAGGGTGCAACTAATGAAAAACTGTTTTTT. Encoded protein: CASSNQGATNEKLFF.

This clone was counted many times. The V call is TRBV6-6, the J call TRBJ2-1; a weak D match, TRBD1 (6 bases). Per the germline V gene, CDR1 is MNHNY and CDR2 is SVGAGI (reference sequence). Trimming removed 8 bases from V and 6 bases from J, with 14 bases in between. The CDR3 has 13 amino acids. CDR3 residues: CASFKAGVNEQFF. The CDR3 bases are TGTGCCAGCTTCAAGGCAGGGGTCAATGAGCAGTTCTTC.

The J gene is TRBJ2-7, the V gene TRBV11-3, with no clear D. The CDR3 sequence is 12 residues long. Germline values: CDR1 SGHNT, CDR2 YENEEA. Trimming pared 5 bases from V and 3 bases from J, leaving 8 bases between. CDR3 bases: TGTGCCAGCAGCCCGAGTGGCTACGAGCAGTACTTC. This sequence encodes CASSPSGYEQYF.

The J gene is TRBJ2-1, the V gene TRBV18; D might be TRBD1 (6 bases). This CDR3 comprises 14 residues. V shed 6 bases and J shed 6 bases, with 15 bases lying between them. Germline CDR1 reads KGHSH; CDR2 reads LQKENI. CDR3 sequence (DNA): TGTGCCAGCTCCCCCGGGACAACCACCAATGAGCAGTTCTTC. This translates into CASSPGTTTNEQFF.

The table lists this clone with a count of one. This chain uses TRBV7-9 with TRBJ2-3; TRBD2 is a possible D gene (6 bases). Germline V lookup: CDR1 SEHNR, CDR2 FQNEAQ (reference sequence). The V gene lost 7 bases and the J gene lost 0 bases, with 8 bases spanning the gap. The CDR3 runs to 13 residues. CDR3 nucleotides: TGTGCCAGCATTCGGGGGAGCACAGATACGCAGTATTTT. It codes for CASIRGSTDTQYF.

The chain uses TRBV21-1 and TRBJ2-7; whether TRBD2, the table's D call, matches the DNA was not checked. TRBV21-1 corresponds to a pseudogene. This CDR3 is 16 amino acids long. The CDR3 here is CASSKAREVRTYEQYF. The CDR3 DNA is TGTGCCAGCAGCAAAGCCCGGGAGGTTCGGACCTACGAGCAGTACTTC.

The chain carries TRBV28 and TRBJ2-6, with D unresolved. The V end was cut by 3 bases, the J end by 0 bases, with 3 bases between. Germline V gene lookup returns CDR1 MDHEN and CDR2 SYDVKM. This CDR3 contains 14 residues. The chain's CDR3 is CASSFSSGANVLTF. Written as DNA, the CDR3 is TGTGCCAGCAGTTTCAGCTCTGGGGCCAACGTCCTGACTTTC.

This rearrangement joins TRBV7-9 to TRBJ2-5; D unresolved. This CDR3 has 15 residues. With 4 bases removed from V and 0 bases from J, the gap between germline ends came to 12 bases. Germline V gene data show CDR1 as SEHNR and CDR2 as FQNEAQ (reference sequence). The DNA for the CDR3 is TGTGCCAGCAGCTCCGCCAGCGCTTACCAAGAGACCCAGTACTTC. Translated: CASSSASAYQETQYF.

The chain is built from TRBV4-1 and TRBJ2-2, with 10 nucleotides matching TRBD2. Germline V gene lookup returns CDR1 MGHRA and CDR2 YSYEKL. This CDR3 is built from 16 residues. The trim removed 5 bases at V and 7 bases at J, leaving 10 bases unmatched. As DNA, the CDR3 is TGCGCCAGCAGCTCTCCGGGACTAGCGAGCGGCGGGGAGCTGTTTTTT. It specifies CASSSPGLASGGELFF.

The chain carries TRBV29-1 and TRBJ1-2, with 11 bases identical to TRBD1. The trim removed 0 bases at V and 5 bases at J, leaving 5 bases unmatched. The CDR3 loop spans 15 amino acids. In germline, CDR1 is SQVTM, CDR2 ANQGSEA. The CDR3, as DNA: TGCAGCGTTGAAGAATGGGACAGGGGGGAGTATGGCTACACCTTC. Its protein product is CSVEEWDRGEYGYTF.

This rearrangement joins TRBV6-2 or TRBV6-3 to TRBJ1-6; D may be TRBD1 (5 bases). Germline V gives CDR1 MNHEY, CDR2 SVGEGT. The CDR3 sequence is 14 residues long. Trimming cost V 1 base and J 10 bases, with 11 bases left between them. The DNA for the CDR3 is TGTGCCAGCAGTTACTTCGTGGGGGGGTCACCCCTCCACTTT. Its translation is CASSYFVGGSPLHF.

This clone was found a few times. CDR3 nucleotide sequence: TGCGCCAGCAGCTTGGGGCAGGATGGTAGCGAACTGTTTTTT. Translating gives CASSLGQDGSELFF. The gene calls are TRBV5-1 and TRBJ1-4; D remains ambiguous. CDR1 is SGHRS, CDR2 YFSETQ, per germline. The CDR3 contains 14 residues. The V and J ends lost 0 bases and 12 bases respectively, with 15 bases between them.

The chain couples TRBV4-1 to TRBJ2-1, with 12 bases aligning to TRBD2. Germline V gene data show CDR1 as MGHRA and CDR2 as YSYEKL. V trimming: 3 bases; J trimming: 8 bases; junction bases outside the gene matches: 8. This CDR3 region has 16 residues. CDR3 sequence (DNA): TGCGCCAGCAGCCAGGGAACTAGCGGGAGGTACGATGAGCAGTTCTTC. Its translation is CASSQGTSGRYDEQFF.

The V and J genes are TRBV9 and TRBJ2-1; perhaps TRBD1 as D (6 bases). Germline V CDR1 and CDR2: SGDLS, YYNGEE. The CDR3 loop spans 16 amino acids. V dropped 1 base and J dropped 5 bases, with 16 bases sitting between them. CDR3 DNA sequence: TGTGCCAGCAGCGTACAAGGGACAACTAGACACAATGAGCAGTTCTTC. Encoded protein: CASSVQGTTRHNEQFF.

The chain uses TRBV4-1 and TRBJ2-2, with 7 bases lining up with TRBD2. Per the germline V gene, CDR1 is MGHRA and CDR2 is YSYEKL. The CDR3 is made up of 15 amino acids. The ends lost 3 bases at V and 1 base at J; junction bases unmatched: 2. The CDR3 DNA is TGCGCCAGCAGCCATGGCGGGGGGAACACCGGGGAGCTGTTTTTT. This translates into CASSHGGGNTGELFF.